This T cell receptor (beta chain) was identified in a study of blood T cell repertoires in COVID-19. Whole-study context: Sites in the United States, Italy and Spain provided acute and convalescent COVID-19 samples. Sources were T cells, B-cell-depleted T cells, or PBMCs; the material itself was cDNA or gDNA.

Authors' processing steps: From reference gene primer amplification, estimates of nucleated cell counts were derived. TCRdb keeps only in-frame clones here, not all; method: immunoSEQ multiplex PCR. V and J calls and clone size are copied from that table; D and trimming were computed from the DNA. The sample shows around 200,000 clones, less than 85% of them seen only once. Specimen: peripheral blood. This sequence was found in a woman in her 70s with acute or convalescent COVID-19.

CDR3 bases: TGTGCCAGCAGTTTACGGCCTCGGACAGGGAACAATGAGCAGTTCTTC. Protein product: CASSLRPRTGNNEQFF. This sequence joins TRBV28 and TRBJ2-1; 8 bases agree with TRBD1. Unmatched junction bases numbered 8, after V lost 2 bases and J lost 5 bases. Germline CDR1 MDHEN, CDR2 SYDVKM. The CDR3 contains 16 residues.